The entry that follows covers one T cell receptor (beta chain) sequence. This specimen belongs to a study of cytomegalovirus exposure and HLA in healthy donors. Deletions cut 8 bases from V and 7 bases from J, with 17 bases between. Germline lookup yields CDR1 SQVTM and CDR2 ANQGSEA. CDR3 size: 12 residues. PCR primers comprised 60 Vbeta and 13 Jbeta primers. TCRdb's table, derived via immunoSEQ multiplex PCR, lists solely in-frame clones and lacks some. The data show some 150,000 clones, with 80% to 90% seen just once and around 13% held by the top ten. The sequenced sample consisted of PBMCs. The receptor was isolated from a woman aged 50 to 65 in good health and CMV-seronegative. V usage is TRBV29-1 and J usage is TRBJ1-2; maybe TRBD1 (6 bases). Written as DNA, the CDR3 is TGCAGCTACTCAAGGGCAGGGGCTGGCTACACCTTC. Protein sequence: CSYSRAGAGYTF. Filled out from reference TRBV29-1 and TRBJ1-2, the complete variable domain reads SAVISQKPSRDICQRGTSLTIQCQVDSQVTMMFWYRQQPGQSLTLIATANQGSEATYESGFVIDKFPISRPNLTFSTLTVSNMSPEDSSIYLCSYSRAGAGYTFGSGTRLTVV.